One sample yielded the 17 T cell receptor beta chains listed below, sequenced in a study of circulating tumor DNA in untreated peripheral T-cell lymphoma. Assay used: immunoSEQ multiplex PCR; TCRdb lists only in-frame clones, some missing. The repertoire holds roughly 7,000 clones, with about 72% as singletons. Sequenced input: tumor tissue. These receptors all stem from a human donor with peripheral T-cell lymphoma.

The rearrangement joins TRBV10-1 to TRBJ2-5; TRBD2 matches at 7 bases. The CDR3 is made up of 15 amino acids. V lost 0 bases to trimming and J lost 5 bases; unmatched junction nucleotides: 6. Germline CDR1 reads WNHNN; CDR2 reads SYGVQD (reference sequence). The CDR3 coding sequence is TGCGCCAGCAGTGAGTCGACGGGGAGGGCTGAGACCCAGTACTTC. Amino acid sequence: CASSESTGRAETQYF.

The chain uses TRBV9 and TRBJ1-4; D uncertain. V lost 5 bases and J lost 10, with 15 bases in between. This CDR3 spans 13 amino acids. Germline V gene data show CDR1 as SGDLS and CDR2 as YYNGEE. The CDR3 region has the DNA TGTGCCAGCAGTTCCGGGCCCCGGGGAAAACTGTTTTTT. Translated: CASSSGPRGKLFF.

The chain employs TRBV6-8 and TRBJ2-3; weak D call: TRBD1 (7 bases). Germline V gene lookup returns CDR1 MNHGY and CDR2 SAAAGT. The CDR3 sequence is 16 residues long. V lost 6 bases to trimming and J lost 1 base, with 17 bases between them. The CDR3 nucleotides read TGTGCCAGCAGACCCCAGGGGGGTGGCCGCACAGATACGCAGTATTTT. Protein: CASRPQGGGRTDTQYF.

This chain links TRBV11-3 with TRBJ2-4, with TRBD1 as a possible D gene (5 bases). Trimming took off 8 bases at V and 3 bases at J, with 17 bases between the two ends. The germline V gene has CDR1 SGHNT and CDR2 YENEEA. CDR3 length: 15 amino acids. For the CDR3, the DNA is TGTGCCAGCTCCTACCCGTTAGGGGTCAAAAACATTCAGTACTTC. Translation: CASSYPLGVKNIQYF. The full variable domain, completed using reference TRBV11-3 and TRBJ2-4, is EAGVVQSPRYKIIEKKQPVAFWCNPISGHNTLYWYLQNLGQGPELLIRYENEEAVDDSQLPKDRFSAERLKGVDSTLKIQPAELGDSAVYLCASSYPLGVKNIQYFGAGTRLSVL.

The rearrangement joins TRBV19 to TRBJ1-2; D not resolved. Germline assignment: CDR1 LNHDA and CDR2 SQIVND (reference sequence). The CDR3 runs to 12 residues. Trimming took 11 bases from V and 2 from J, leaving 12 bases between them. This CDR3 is CAVKTENYGYTF. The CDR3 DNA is TGTGCCGTCAAGACGGAAAACTATGGCTACACCTTC.

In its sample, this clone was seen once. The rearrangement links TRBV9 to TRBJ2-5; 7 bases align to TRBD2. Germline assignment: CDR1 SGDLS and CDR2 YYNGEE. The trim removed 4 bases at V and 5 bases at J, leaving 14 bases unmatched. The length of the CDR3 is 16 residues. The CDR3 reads CASSQPRGTIVETQYF. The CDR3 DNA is TGTGCCAGCAGCCAACCCCGGGGGACTATAGTGGAGACCCAGTACTTC.

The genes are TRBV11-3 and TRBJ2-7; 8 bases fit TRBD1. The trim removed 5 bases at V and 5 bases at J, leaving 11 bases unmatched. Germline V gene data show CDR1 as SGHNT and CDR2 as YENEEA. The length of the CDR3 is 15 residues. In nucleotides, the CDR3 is TGTGCCAGCAGCACAAGACTCCAGGGGGCGGACGAGCAGTACTTC. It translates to CASSTRLQGADEQYF.

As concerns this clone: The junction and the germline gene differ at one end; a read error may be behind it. The CDR3 loop reads CSVPYSQGVKTEAFF. The CDR3 DNA reads as TGCAGCGTGCCCTACTCCCAAGGCGTGAAAACTGAAGCTTTCTTT. The chain uses TRBV29-1 and TRBJ1-1; D not resolved. The V gene's germline CDR1 is SQVTM and CDR2 ANQGSEA. The CDR3 is 15 amino acids.

In DNA form, the CDR3 reads TGTGCTAGTGGTTTGCCTCGTCAGGGGGCCTATGGCTACACCTTC. It is translated as CASGLPRQGAYGYTF. The chain joins TRBV12-5 to TRBJ1-2; 8 bases line up with TRBD1. The CDR3 extends over 15 amino acids. V was pared by 2 bases and J by 4 bases, with 6 bases of the junction left unmatched. Germline loops: CDR1 LGHNT, CDR2 FRNRAP.

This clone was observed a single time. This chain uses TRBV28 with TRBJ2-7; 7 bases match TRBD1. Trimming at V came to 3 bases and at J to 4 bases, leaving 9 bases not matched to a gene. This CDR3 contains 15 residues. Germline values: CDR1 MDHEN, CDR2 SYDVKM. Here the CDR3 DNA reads TGTGCCAGCAGTTTCACCGGGACAGCAAATTACGAGCAGTACTTC. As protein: CASSFTGTANYEQYF.

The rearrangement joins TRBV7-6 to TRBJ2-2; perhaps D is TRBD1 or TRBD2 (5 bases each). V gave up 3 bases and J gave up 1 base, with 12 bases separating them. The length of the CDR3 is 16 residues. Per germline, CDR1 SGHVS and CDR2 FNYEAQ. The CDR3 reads CASSLGPLLNTGELFF. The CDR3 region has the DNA TGTGCCAGCAGCTTGGGACCCCTCTTGAACACCGGGGAGCTGTTTTTT.

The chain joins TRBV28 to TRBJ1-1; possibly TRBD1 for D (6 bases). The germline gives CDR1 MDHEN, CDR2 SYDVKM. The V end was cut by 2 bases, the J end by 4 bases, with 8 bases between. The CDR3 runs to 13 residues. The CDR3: CASSLGGGTEAFF. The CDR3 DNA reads TGTGCCAGCAGTTTAGGAGGGGGCACTGAAGCTTTCTTT.

The CDR3 is CASSRDTTSLNSPLHF. For the CDR3, the DNA is TGTGCCAGCTCCCGGGACACCACTTCACTTAATTCACCCCTCCACTTT. The V call is TRBV18, the J call TRBJ1-6, with D possibly matching TRBD1 (6 bases). CDR3 size: 16 residues. With 6 bases removed from V and 6 bases from J, the gap between germline ends came to 18 bases. Germline V gene sequence: CDR1 KGHSH, CDR2 LQKENI.

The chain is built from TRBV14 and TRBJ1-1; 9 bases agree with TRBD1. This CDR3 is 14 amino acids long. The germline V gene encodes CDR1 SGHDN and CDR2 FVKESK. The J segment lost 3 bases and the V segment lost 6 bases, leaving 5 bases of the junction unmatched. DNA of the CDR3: TGTGCCAGCAGTAACAGGGGGCGAGACACTGAAGCTTTCTTT. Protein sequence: CASSNRGRDTEAFF.

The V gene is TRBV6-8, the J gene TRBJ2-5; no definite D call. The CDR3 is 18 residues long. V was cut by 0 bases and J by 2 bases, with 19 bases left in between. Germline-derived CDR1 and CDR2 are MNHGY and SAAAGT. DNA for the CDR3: TGTGCCAGCAGTTACTCTTTCTCGGGTGGTCAGAATCAAGAGACCCAGTACTTC. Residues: CASSYSFSGGQNQETQYF.

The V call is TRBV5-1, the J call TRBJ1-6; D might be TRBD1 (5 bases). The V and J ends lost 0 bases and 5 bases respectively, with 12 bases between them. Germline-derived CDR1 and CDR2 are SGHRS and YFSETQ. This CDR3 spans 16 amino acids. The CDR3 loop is CASSLVADRDNSPLHF. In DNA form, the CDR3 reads TGCGCCAGCAGCTTGGTCGCCGACAGAGATAATTCACCCCTCCACTTT. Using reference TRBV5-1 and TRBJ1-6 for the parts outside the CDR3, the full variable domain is KAGVTQTPRYLIKTRGQQVTLSCSPISGHRSVSWYQQTPGQGLQFLFEYFSETQRNKGNFPGRFSGRQFSNSRSEMNVSTLELGDSALYLCASSLVADRDNSPLHFGNGTRLTVT.

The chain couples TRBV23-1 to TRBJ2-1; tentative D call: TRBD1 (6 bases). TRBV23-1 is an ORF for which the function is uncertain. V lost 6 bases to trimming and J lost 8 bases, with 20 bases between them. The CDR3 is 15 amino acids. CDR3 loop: CASSQERGFPYEQFF. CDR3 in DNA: TGCGCCAGCAGCCAAGAAAGGGGGTTTCCCTATGAGCAGTTCTTC.